This TCR beta chain was sequenced for a study of shared clonotypes between healthy human individuals (dated by TCRdb to about 2020). Turning to the overall study: A few men and two women, aged 18 to 49 years, made up the cohort. Per donor, three plates each were used for CD4 naive and CD4 memory, two for CD8 naive, and one for CD8 memory. Libraries were prepared and TCR repertoires were sequenced by different laboratories using diverse techniques, in order to increase sequencing depth and limit assay-specific biases. Blood TCR repertoires of roughly five healthy adults were deeply sequenced to estimate repertoire size and the extent of clonotype sharing between individuals. Between about 0.9 and 9 billion PBMCs per donor were obtained by leukapheresis. General study outcomes and caveats: Pairwise subsampling led to the expectation that sequencing depth would affect the degree of clonotype sharing among donors. Naive subsets generally had larger estimated clonotype richness than memory subsets. Sharing across four donors was observed for 5% to 6.5% of naive CD4, about 4% of naive CD8, 2% to 2.5% of memory CD4, and about 0.4% of memory CD8 clonotypes. Compared with non-shared clonotypes, the clonotypes found in all four sorted-subset donors had higher generation probabilities. Sampling was restricted to blood, and TCR repertoires in tissues likely differ from the TCR repertoires found in blood. Because the study included a small number of donors, the genetic and exposure-history diversity represented was limited. Rarefaction of sorted-subset datasets indicated incomplete sequencing despite the large sequencing depth.

The donors were healthy, HIV-negative adults who had no recently reported acute infections or vaccinations. Only Caucasian adults living in Nashville, Tennessee, USA were represented among the donors. Magnetic negative selection was used to enrich CD4+ T cells, after which naive cells were positively selected on CD45RA and the negative fraction became the memory subset. After blood collection by leukapheresis, PBMCs were isolated using Ficoll-Histopaque density gradient centrifugation and then cryopreserved in the vapor phase of liquid nitrogen. Purity and quantity of every magnetically sorted T cell population were checked by analytical flow cytometry. From each sorted fraction, genomic DNA was isolated and quantified by UV absorbance on a Nanodrop 2000c. Using the deep immunoSEQ assay, TCR CDR3 regions were amplified from genomic DNA by multiplex PCR. Extracted genomic DNA from each cell subset was distributed evenly across all wells of several immunoSEQ 96-well plates, and each plate was treated as a replicate. For sorted subsets, 200 ng of genomic DNA, equivalent to some 30,000 T cell genomes, went into each replicate PCR. The purified libraries were quantified using a Qubit 3.0 fluorometer, sized with a Bioanalyzer 2100, and then quantified again using the KAPA Library Quantification kit. Every immunoSEQ 96-well plate was sequenced on a dedicated single-read 150-cycle Illumina NextSeq 550 flow cell. The study's processing was this. Because the immunoSEQ output included only junctional sequences and no quality scores, the filtering could not be the same as the filtering used for full-length reads. Sequences were annotated with PyIR, a Python wrapper for IgBLAST v1.9, using IMGT germline references to assign V/J genes and CDR3. Any read was removed if the V/J assignment was weak (E-value above 1e-6), the CDR3 was missing, or the read contained stop codons, out-of-frame junctions, or ambiguous translated residues. A V3J clonotype was defined by an identical inferred V gene, J gene, and CDR3 amino acid sequence. Percentage overlap between repertoires was computed as shared unique clonotypes divided by the size of the smaller repertoire. Three approaches were used to assess repertoire richness: RTK rarefaction, the Chao1 estimator, and Recon v2.1 estimates of unobserved clonotypes. Generation probabilities were computed with OLGA for all TCRbeta clonotypes obtained by the gDNA method from a handful of donors. TCRdb mirrors the immuneACCESS table, restricted to in-frame sequences. Some clones are absent from its copies; in checked studies, under half trace to an unresolved V gene, and the reason for the others is unknown. V, J and clone size are those of that table, while D and trimming were read from the DNA. This sample is represented by over 2 million clones; just under 95% of them were singletons. The top ten hold 0.37% of the sample.

The CDR3 sequence holds 14 residues, the cysteine and phenylalanine included. This entry keeps only the CDR3 DNA: 42 bases, framed from base 1. The germline V gene encodes CDR1 ENHRY and CDR2 SYGVKD. On this clone: Its recognized antigen is unknown. The input lacks base qualities; no much larger clone sits a single base away.

Sequenced: naive CD4+ T cells from PBMCs. The cell subset or site label here, explained by the study, means: CD45RA+ positively selected. The chain joins TRBV10-3 to TRBJ2-5; TRBD1 agrees with 9 junctional bases. Near its end, the DNA agrees better with TRBJ2-7, so the J call may be wrong. The clonotype was recovered from a young man in good health. Some clones in this sample may be carry-over from other donors' samples. Read as DNA, the sequence is TGTGCCATACGGATCGGGACAGGGAGCTACGAGCAGTACTTC. Translated, this is CAIRIGTGSYEQYF.